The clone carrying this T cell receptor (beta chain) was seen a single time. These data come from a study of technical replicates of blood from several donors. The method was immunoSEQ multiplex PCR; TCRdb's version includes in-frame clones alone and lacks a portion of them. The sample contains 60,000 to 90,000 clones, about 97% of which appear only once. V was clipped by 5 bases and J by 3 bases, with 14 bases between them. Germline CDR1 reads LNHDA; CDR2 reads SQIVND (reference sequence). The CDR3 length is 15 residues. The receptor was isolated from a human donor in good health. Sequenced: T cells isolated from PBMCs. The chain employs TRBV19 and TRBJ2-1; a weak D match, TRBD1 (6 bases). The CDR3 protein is CASSLYRDNYNEQFF. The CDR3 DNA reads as TGTGCCAGTAGTCTGTACCGGGACAACTACAATGAGCAGTTCTTC.